These 30 T cell receptor beta chains share one sample of origin, sequenced in a study of patients and donors after allogeneic stem cell transplantation (dated by TCRdb to 2020 to 2021). Libraries came from RT-PCR. Sequencing used a NextSeq 550. TCRdb reprocessed the public reads (quality trimming at Q25 with fastp, clone calling with MiXCR) and kept in-frame beta chains. Each entry is one CDR3 protein sequence, shown with its most common DNA and genes. The table for this sample lists 160,000 or so distinct CDR3 sequences; more than 20% of them were counted only once. The biggest ten clones account for roughly a quarter of the sample. The specimen sequenced was blood, either unsorted or a sorted T cell fraction (not recorded which). The receptors stem from a human donor who was either an allogeneic HSCT recipient or a stem cell or donor lymphocyte infusion donor (not recorded which). It is not recorded whose cells these are; they may come from a transplant donor.

The chain combines TRBV11-2 with TRBJ2-5; D may be TRBD1 or TRBD2 (5 bases each). V dropped 5 bases and J dropped 4 bases, with 11 bases sitting between them. The CDR3 loop spans 13 amino acids. The germline gives CDR1 SGHAT, CDR2 FQNNGV. The CDR3 region is CASSNPGAETQYF. The CDR3 region has the DNA TGTGCCAGCAGCAATCCCGGGGCAGAGACCCAGTACTTC.

As for this clonotype: One end of the junction is discordant with germline, which a read error may explain. V is TRBV7-3 and J is TRBJ2-3; 9 bases align to TRBD2. Germline CDR1 SGHTA, CDR2 FQGTGA. The CDR3 covers 15 residues. CDR3 sequence reads: CASSLAGPGTDTQCF. For the CDR3, the DNA is TGTGCCAGCAGCCTAGCGGGACCCGGCACAGATACGCAGTGTTTT.

This rearrangement joins TRBV6-5 to TRBJ1-1; 8 nucleotides line up with TRBD1. J lost 3 bases, V lost 6 bases, and 3 bases had no gene match. The CDR3 sequence is 13 residues long. The germline V gene has CDR1 MNHEY and CDR2 SVGAGI. Written as DNA, the CDR3 is TGTGCCAGCAGAAGACAGGGGTACACTGAAGCTTTCTTT. Amino acid sequence: CASRRQGYTEAFF.

The chain joins TRBV20-1 to TRBJ1-2, with 12 bases aligning to TRBD1. The trim removed 6 bases at V and 8 bases at J, leaving 4 bases unmatched. CDR3 length: 12 residues. Germline CDR1 and CDR2: DFQATT and SNEGSKA (reference sequence). CDR3 residues: CSAGTGGRGYTF. CDR3 nucleotide sequence: TGCAGTGCCGGGACAGGGGGCCGGGGCTACACCTTC.

The rearrangement links TRBV20-1 to TRBJ1-1; weak D call: TRBD1 (6 bases). CDR3 length: 14 amino acids. Germline V lookup: CDR1 DFQATT, CDR2 SNEGSKA (reference sequence). V was cut by 5 bases and J by 5 bases, with 18 bases left in between. The CDR3 nucleotides are TGCAGTGCTCCAAGTTCCAGGGGTTCAACTGAAGCTTTCTTT. Its protein is CSAPSSRGSTEAFF.

A note on this clonotype: This could be a read error, since a much larger clone is one nucleotide away. The chain is built from TRBV2 and TRBJ1-1; tentative D call: TRBD1 (5 bases). V was trimmed by 8 bases and J by 4 bases, leaving 23 bases between them. CDR3 length: 16 amino acids. CDR1 is SNHLY and CDR2 is FYNNEI in the germline V gene. The DNA for the CDR3 is TGTGCCAGCGCAATCATGGGGGAAGCGATGATCACTGAAGCTTTCTTT. Amino acids: CASAIMGEAMITEAFF.

The chain is built from TRBV6-5 and TRBJ2-3; D not certain. Looked up from germline, CDR1 is MNHEY and CDR2 is SVGAGI. The CDR3 consists of 13 residues. Between the trimmed V and J ends, which lost 10 bases and 7 bases, there was a span of 18 bases. CDR3 residues: CATSSQALNTQYF. CDR3 in DNA: TGTGCCACCTCTTCCCAGGCTTTGAATACGCAGTATTTT.

The V gene is TRBV5-1, the J gene TRBJ2-5; the D gene is possibly TRBD2 (5 bases). Germline values: CDR1 SGHRS, CDR2 YFSETQ. The CDR3 spans 16 residues. Trimming pared 4 bases from V and 0 bases from J, leaving 16 bases between. CDR3 sequence (DNA): TGCGCCAGCAGCCCAGAACCTGGGAGAAACCAAGAGACCCAGTACTTC. It encodes CASSPEPGRNQETQYF.

The rearrangement uses TRBV29-1 and TRBJ2-2; D assignment may be TRBD1 or TRBD2 (5 bases each). CDR1 is SQVTM, CDR2 ANQGSEA, per germline. The CDR3 runs 15 residues. V was cut by 4 bases and J by 3 bases, with 15 bases left in between. Here the CDR3 DNA reads TGCAGCGTTGGAGAGGGACCTTGGGACACCGGGGAGCTGTTTTTT. Translated: CSVGEGPWDTGELFF.

This clonotype came up a few times. The V gene is TRBV11-2, the J gene TRBJ2-3; 10 bases match TRBD2. V dropped 1 base and J dropped 3; count of bases not matched to a gene: 7. Germline lookup yields CDR1 SGHAT and CDR2 FQNNGV. The CDR3 is made up of 17 amino acids. The DNA for the CDR3 is TGTGCCAGCAGCTTAGGTCTAGCGGGAGTAGGTACAGATACGCAGTATTTT. This sequence encodes CASSLGLAGVGTDTQYF.

This clonotype showed up just a few times. The CDR3 protein is CASSPSSRGNSPLHF. As DNA, the CDR3 is TGTGCCAGCAGCCCCTCGTCCAGGGGGAACTCACCCCTCCACTTT. The rearrangement uses TRBV14 and TRBJ1-6; 7 positions match TRBD1. The germline V gene encodes CDR1 SGHDN and CDR2 FVKESK. The CDR3 has 15 residues. The V and J ends lost 4 bases and 10 bases, in that order; junction bases with no gene match: 10.

The rearrangement joins TRBV5-4 to TRBJ1-5; D remains unclear. The V gene's germline CDR1 is SGHNT and CDR2 YYREEE (reference sequence). Trimming took off 0 bases at V and 6 bases at J, with 7 bases between the two ends. The CDR3 consists of 13 residues. The CDR3: CASSLGPTQPQHF. The CDR3 coding sequence is TGTGCCAGCAGCTTGGGACCAACTCAGCCCCAGCATTTT.

The chain recombines TRBV4-3 with TRBJ2-1; possibly TRBD1 or TRBD2 for D (5 bases each). The V and J ends lost 0 bases and 8 bases respectively, with 14 bases between them. The CDR3 extends over 15 amino acids. Germline V lookup: CDR1 LGHNA, CDR2 YSLEER. This CDR3 reads CASSQDGTRWDEQFF. The DNA of the CDR3 is TGCGCCAGCAGCCAAGACGGGACCAGGTGGGATGAGCAGTTCTTC.

This clonotype was counted between two and nine times. This chain joins TRBV20-1 and TRBJ1-4, with TRBD1 as a possible D gene (5 bases). V was shortened by 6 bases and J by 2 bases, with 10 bases between the two germline ends. The germline CDR1 and CDR2 sequences are DFQATT and SNEGSKA (reference sequence). The CDR3 consists of 13 residues. CDR3 nucleotides: TGCAGTGCCCTCAGGGAGACTAATGAAAAACTGTTTTTT. This gives the protein CSALRETNEKLFF.

This clonotype was observed a few times. The chain employs TRBV29-1 and TRBJ2-7; D gene uncertain. The ends were cut back, 5 bases at V and 0 bases at J, with 2 bases in the middle. CDR1 SQVTM and CDR2 ANQGSEA come from the germline V gene. The CDR3 contains 10 residues. The chain's CDR3 is CSVFSYEQYF. As DNA, the CDR3 is TGCAGCGTTTTCTCCTACGAGCAGTACTTC.

The chain carries TRBV19 and TRBJ2-1, with D possibly matching TRBD1 (5 bases). The CDR3 runs to 13 residues. Germline CDR1 reads LNHDA; CDR2 reads SQIVND (reference sequence). V lost 3 bases and J lost 4, with 7 bases in between. CDR3 in amino acids: CASSIRQYNEQFF. DNA for the CDR3: TGTGCCAGTAGTATCCGACAGTACAATGAGCAGTTCTTC.

The chain recombines TRBV5-1 with TRBJ1-1; no firm D call. The CDR3 extends over 13 amino acids. V was trimmed by 2 bases and J by 0 bases, leaving 5 bases between them. Germline V CDR1 and CDR2: SGHRS, YFSETQ. The CDR3 region has the DNA TGCGCCAGCAGCTTTGAAGTGAACACTGAAGCTTTCTTT. It is translated as CASSFEVNTEAFF.

This clonotype has only a few counts. The chain is built from TRBV5-1 and TRBJ1-4; 7 bases map to TRBD1. Trimming removed 4 bases from V and 7 bases from J; junction bases left unmatched: 7. The germline gives CDR1 SGHRS, CDR2 YFSETQ. The CDR3 spans 14 residues. The DNA for the CDR3 is TGCGCCAGCAGCCGGACAGGAGTAGGTGAAAAACTGTTTTTT. Protein: CASSRTGVGEKLFF.

This clonotype has just one count. This chain uses TRBV15 with TRBJ2-7; D may be TRBD1 (6 bases). Per the germline V gene, CDR1 is LNHNV and CDR2 is YYDKDF (reference sequence). V was shortened by 4 bases and J by 3 bases, with 19 bases between the two germline ends. The CDR3 runs to 16 residues. For the CDR3, the DNA is TGTGCCACCAGCATCAAAAAGGGCAGGGGTATCTACGAGCAGTACTTC. Translated: CATSIKKGRGIYEQYF.

There are a few counts of this clonotype. The CDR3 DNA is TGCGCCAGCAACCTCCACGTGGAAGAGACCCAGTACTTC. It specifies CASNLHVEETQYF. This chain connects TRBV5-1 to TRBJ2-5; D not resolved. Germline CDR1 SGHRS, CDR2 YFSETQ. The CDR3 has 13 amino acids. V dropped 6 bases and J dropped 3 bases, with 12 bases sitting between them.

This clonotype was seen a handful of times. The rearrangement joins TRBV16 to TRBJ1-1; D is ambiguous. The CDR3 extends over 13 amino acids. Germline V gene data show CDR1 as KGHSY and CDR2 as FQNENV. V was clipped by 4 bases and J by 1 base, with 7 bases between them. The CDR3 region is CASSRPENTEAFF. For the CDR3, the DNA is TGTGCCAGCAGCCGGCCAGAGAACACTGAAGCTTTCTTT.

Many counts were recorded for this clonotype. The chain joins TRBV5-1 to TRBJ1-1; 9 bases are shared with TRBD1. The CDR3 is 13 amino acids. CDR1 is SGHRS and CDR2 is YFSETQ in the germline V gene. Trimming at V came to 6 bases and at J to 5 bases, leaving 5 bases not matched to a gene. The CDR3 coding sequence is TGCGCCAGCACCATCGGACAGGGGACTGAAGCTTTCTTT. This gives the protein CASTIGQGTEAFF.

The V call is TRBV28, the J call TRBJ1-5, with unresolved D. Trimming removed 3 bases from V and 0 bases from J, with 12 bases in between. Germline V gene data show CDR1 as MDHEN and CDR2 as SYDVKM. The CDR3 extends over 16 amino acids. Here the CDR3 reads CASSFAGPYSNQPQHF. DNA of the CDR3: TGTGCCAGCAGTTTCGCTGGCCCCTATAGCAATCAGCCCCAGCATTTT.

This chain connects TRBV29-1 to TRBJ2-4; TRBD1 agrees at 10 bases. The J segment lost 5 bases and the V segment lost 4 bases, leaving 5 bases of the junction unmatched. Germline assignment: CDR1 SQVTM and CDR2 ANQGSEA. The CDR3 loop spans 14 amino acids. This CDR3 is CSVVDRGRENIQYF. For the CDR3, the DNA is TGCAGCGTTGTCGACAGGGGGCGCGAAAACATTCAGTACTTC.

The chain couples TRBV20-1 to TRBJ2-1; 9 nucleotides line up with TRBD1. Germline trimming cut 3 bases from V and 4 bases from J; bases unmatched to any gene: 7. Germline CDR1 and CDR2: DFQATT and SNEGSKA (reference sequence). This CDR3 is 15 amino acids long. CDR3 sequence reads: CSASSGTGPYNEQFF. The CDR3 DNA sequence: TGCAGTGCTAGTTCCGGGACAGGGCCATACAATGAGCAGTTCTTC.

This clonotype was counted between two and nine times. The chain recombines TRBV29-1 with TRBJ1-1, with 9 positions matching TRBD1. The CDR3 runs to 13 residues. V lost 5 bases, J lost 1 base, and 2 bases stayed unmatched. From germline, CDR1 is SQVTM and CDR2 ANQGSEA. The CDR3 nucleotides read TGCAGCGTTAACAGGGGGCAGAACACTGAAGCTTTCTTT. It is translated as CSVNRGQNTEAFF.

This rearrangement joins TRBV5-1 to TRBJ2-3, with 11 positions matching TRBD2. Germline V gives CDR1 SGHRS, CDR2 YFSETQ. Trimming took 3 bases from V and 6 from J; bases not matched to a gene: 12. CDR3 size: 17 residues. DNA of the CDR3: TGCGCCAGCAGCTGGCTCCCTAGCGGGAGGCCGGGTGATACGCAGTATTTT. Encoded protein: CASSWLPSGRPGDTQYF.

Only a few counts were recorded for this clonotype. The chain combines TRBV12-3 or TRBV12-4 with TRBJ2-6; D is ambiguous. Trimming removed 6 bases from V and 1 base from J, with 10 bases in between. There are 15 residues in the CDR3. CDR3 loop: CASSPKVSGANVLTF. The DNA for the CDR3 is TGTGCCAGCAGCCCCAAGGTTTCTGGGGCCAACGTCCTGACTTTC.

The chain couples TRBV4-1 to TRBJ2-1, with 13 bases that match TRBD2. Germline-derived CDR1 and CDR2 are MGHRA and YSYEKL. J was trimmed by 5 bases and V by 3 bases; bases with no gene match: 10. There are 18 residues in the CDR3. CDR3: CASSQVRLAGGEDNEQFF. The DNA of the CDR3 is TGCGCCAGCAGCCAGGTCCGACTAGCGGGGGGCGAGGACAATGAGCAGTTCTTC.

This clonotype turned up a few times. The chain combines TRBV12-3 or TRBV12-4 with TRBJ1-5, with a possible D match to TRBD1 (5 bases). There are 18 residues in the CDR3. The V gene lost 7 bases and the J gene lost 1 base, with 23 bases spanning the gap. DNA of the CDR3: TGTGCCAGCAATACCGGGACGGATAATATGAGGAGCAATCAGCCCCAGCATTTT. It translates to CASNTGTDNMRSNQPQHF.